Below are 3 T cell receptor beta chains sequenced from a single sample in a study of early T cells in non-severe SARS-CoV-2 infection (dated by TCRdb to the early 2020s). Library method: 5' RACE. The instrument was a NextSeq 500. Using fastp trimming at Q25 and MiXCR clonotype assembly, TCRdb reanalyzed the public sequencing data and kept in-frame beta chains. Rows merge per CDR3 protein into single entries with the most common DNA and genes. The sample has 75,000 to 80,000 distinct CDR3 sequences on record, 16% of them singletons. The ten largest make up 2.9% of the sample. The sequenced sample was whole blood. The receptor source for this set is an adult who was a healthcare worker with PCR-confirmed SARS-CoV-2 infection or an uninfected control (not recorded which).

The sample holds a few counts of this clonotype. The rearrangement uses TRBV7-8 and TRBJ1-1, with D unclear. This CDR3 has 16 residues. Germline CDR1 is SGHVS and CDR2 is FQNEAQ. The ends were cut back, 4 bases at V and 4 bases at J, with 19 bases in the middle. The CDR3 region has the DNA TGTGCCAGCAGCTCCCCGGGCCTACTATTGGGCACTGAAGCTTTCTTT. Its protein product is CASSSPGLLLGTEAFF.

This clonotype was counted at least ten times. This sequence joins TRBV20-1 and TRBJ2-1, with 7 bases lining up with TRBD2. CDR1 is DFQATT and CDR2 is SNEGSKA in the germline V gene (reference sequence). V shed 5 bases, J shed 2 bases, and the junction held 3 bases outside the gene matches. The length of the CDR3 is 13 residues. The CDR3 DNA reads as TGCAGTGCTGGGGGGGAGACCTACAATGAGCAGTTCTTC. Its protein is CSAGGETYNEQFF.

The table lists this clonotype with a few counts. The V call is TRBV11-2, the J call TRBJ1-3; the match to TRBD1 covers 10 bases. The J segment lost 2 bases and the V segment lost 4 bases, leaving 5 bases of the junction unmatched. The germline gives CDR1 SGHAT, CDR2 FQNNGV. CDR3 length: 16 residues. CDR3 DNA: TGTGCCAGCAGCTGGGAGGGGACAGGGGCTGGAAACACCATATATTTT. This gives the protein CASSWEGTGAGNTIYF.